In its sample, the clone carrying this T cell receptor (beta chain) was seen a few times. Its matching antigen is unknown. The sample is drawn from a study of CD8+ T cells in alopecia areata. Study outcomes and limitations: Scalp clonality dropped significantly under tofacitinib, as did expanded CD8+ top-100 clones.

Treatment specified: oral pan-JAK inhibitor, 5-10 mg twice daily. Following extraction, RNA underwent reverse transcription to cDNA, which served as the sequencing template. Profiling relied on immunoSEQ multiplex PCR, and the TCRdb table lists in-frame clones only, not all of them. The sample records 170,000 or so clones, around 60% being singletons. Germline CDR1 is MNHEY and CDR2 is SMNVEV (reference sequence). This CDR3 contains 15 residues. Trimming took off 8 bases at V and 1 base at J, with 16 bases between the two ends. The sequence came from a human donor with alopecia areata. This chain joins TRBV27 and TRBJ2-3; D tentatively fits TRBD1 or TRBD2 (5 bases each). Here the sequenced sample was CD8+ T cells sorted from blood, taken at week 24, from a patient treated with tofacitinib. The CDR3 sequence: CASFTGGPGTDTQYF. Here the CDR3 DNA reads TGTGCCAGCTTCACTGGGGGACCGGGCACAGATACGCAGTATTTT.